Sequencing of this T cell receptor beta chain was carried out in a study of T cell responses to AZD1222 COVID-19 vaccine. Study context: Doses given second, at about 4 or about 12 weeks, were pooled. General observations from the study: Just 5 to 7 AZD1222 recipients were seropositive at baseline. Reports indicate that nearly half of spike-specific TCRs are directed at unmutated variant regions. Donors, mostly white British, included more females; clonal diversity was possibly underestimated.

V lost 5 bases, J lost 7 bases, and 15 bases lay in between. CDR1 and CDR2 (germline): GTSNPN, SVGIG (reference sequence). The CDR3 is 14 residues long. A remark on this clone: What it binds is not known.

Clones were read by immunoSEQ multiplex PCR, and TCRdb kept only the in-frame ones, dropping some. The data show approximately 140,000 clones, 90% seen once. V usage is TRBV30 and J usage is TRBJ1-6, with no clear D. The TCR sequence derives from an adult in good health. The sample consisted of peripheral blood, taken on day 0 of AZD1222 vaccination. This CDR3 reads CAWGKERRNSPLHF. In DNA form, the CDR3 reads TGTGCCTGGGGAAAGGAAAGGCGGAATTCACCCCTCCACTTT.